These 30 T cell receptor beta chains originate from one sample sequenced in a study of T cell repertoires in cytomegalovirus infection. The antigens of these receptors remain unknown. TCRdb used MiXCR to reprocess the reads, holding one entry per CDR3 protein. The table includes 750,000 to 900,000 distinct CDR3 sequences, almost 30% detected once. Specimen: cultured CD8+ T cells from PBMCs, collected from culture after CMV antigen stimulation. These receptors were collected from a human donor in good health (CMV status not recorded). Some clones in this sample may be carry-over from other donors' samples.

About this clonotype itself: Possible read error: a much larger clone is one base away. The V and J genes are TRBV5-6 and TRBJ1-6; 9 positions match TRBD1. The CDR3 length is 16 residues. Germline values: CDR1 SGHDT, CDR2 YYEEEE. The CDR3 region has the DNA TGTGCCAGCAGCATCATCCGGGACAGGGATAATTCACCCATCCACTTT. This translates into CASSIIRDRDNSPIHF.

This clonotype has at least ten counts. The chain joins TRBV12-3 or TRBV12-4 to TRBJ2-5, with TRBD2 matching over 9 bases. V shed 5 bases, J shed 4 bases, and the junction held 14 bases outside the gene matches. The CDR3 length is 17 residues. This CDR3 reads CASSPLGRGGPGETQYF. CDR3 coding DNA: TGTGCCAGCAGTCCCCTCGGGCGGGGGGGCCCTGGAGAGACCCAGTACTTC.

The V gene is TRBV15, the J gene TRBJ2-3; 11 positions agree with TRBD2. This CDR3 has 16 amino acids. The V and J ends lost 4 bases and 4 bases, in that order; junction bases with no gene match: 7. The germline V gene has CDR1 LNHNV and CDR2 YYDKDF (reference sequence). CDR3 nucleotides: TGTGCCACCAGCACCAGTTTAGCGGGGGGGGCAGATACGCAGTATTTT. This translates into CATSTSLAGGADTQYF. The full variable domain, completed using reference TRBV15 and TRBJ2-3, is DAMVIQNPRYQVTQFGKPVTLSCSQTLNHNVMYWYQQKSSQAPKLLFHYYDKDFNNEADTPDNFQSRRPNTSFCFLDIRSPGLGDTAMYLCATSTSLAGGADTQYFGPGTRLTVL.

V usage is TRBV7-2 and J usage is TRBJ2-2, with D unresolved. Germline CDR1 is SGHTA and CDR2 is FQGNSA. This CDR3 has 17 amino acids. The V end was cut by 0 bases, the J end by 0 bases, with 11 bases between. The CDR3 DNA follows: TGTGCCAGCAGCTTAGCGCCGGAGAACGCGAACACCGGGGAGCTGTTTTTT. This encodes CASSLAPENANTGELFF.

This clonotype was seen a handful of times. The V and J genes are TRBV5-5 and TRBJ1-1; D is unclear. The CDR3 is 12 amino acids. The V gene lost 0 bases and the J gene lost 11 bases, with 11 bases spanning the gap. The V gene's germline CDR1 is SGHKS and CDR2 YYEKEE (reference sequence). The CDR3 nucleotides read TGTGCCAGCAGCTTGGGCAGCCTAGGTGCTTTCTTT. Translated, it gives CASSLGSLGAFF. Combining the CDR3 with reference TRBV5-5 and TRBJ1-1 gives the whole variable domain DAGVTQSPTHLIKTRGQQVTLRCSPISGHKSVSWYQQVLGQGPQFIFQYYEKEERGRGNFPDRFSARQFPNYSSELNVNALLLGDSALYLCASSLGSLGAFFGQGTRLTVV.

This clonotype has a count of ten or more. At one boundary the junction diverges from the germline segment, which might be a read error. CDR3 nucleotides: TGTGCCAGCCAATCCTACCTAATAGAAGAGGCCCAGTACTTC. This translates into CASQSYLIEEAQYF. V usage is TRBV7-2 and J usage is TRBJ2-5; D is uncertain. CDR3 length: 14 amino acids. Germline V gene sequence: CDR1 SGHTA, CDR2 FQGNSA.

V usage is TRBV9 and J usage is TRBJ2-1; no clear D. The CDR3 has 14 amino acids. Germline V gene data show CDR1 as SGDLS and CDR2 as YYNGEE. Trimming shortened V by 4 bases and J by 4 bases, and 12 bases separated the two germline ends. The CDR3: CASSPLTLYNEQFF. CDR3 coding DNA: TGTGCCAGCAGCCCCCTCACCTTGTACAATGAGCAGTTCTTC. Filled out from reference TRBV9 and TRBJ2-1, the complete variable domain reads DSGVTQTPKHLITATGQRVTLRCSPRSGDLSVYWYQQSLDQGLQFLIQYYNGEERAKGNILERFSAQQFPDLHSELNLSSLELGDSALYFCASSPLTLYNEQFFGPGTRLTVL.

This clonotype was seen a handful of times. The V and J genes are TRBV19 and TRBJ1-2; D unresolved. CDR3 length: 16 residues. Germline values: CDR1 LNHDA, CDR2 SQIVND (reference sequence). The V end was cut by 7 bases, the J end by 5 bases, with 23 bases between. CDR3 coding DNA: TGTGCCAGTAACCACCCCTCGACTCTCGACAAGTATGGCTACACCTTC. Translating gives CASNHPSTLDKYGYTF.

The chain combines TRBV7-6 with TRBJ1-2; perhaps TRBD1 as D (6 bases). With 5 bases removed from V and 8 bases from J, the gap between germline ends came to 24 bases. The CDR3 totals 16 residues. Germline-derived CDR1 and CDR2 are SGHVS and FNYEAQ. CDR3 nucleotides: TGTGCCAGCAGCCCCAGTCCGGGGGCGGCTATGGCCGGCTACACCTTC. Residues: CASSPSPGAAMAGYTF.

The rearrangement joins TRBV6-6 to TRBJ2-2; 10 nucleotides align to TRBD1. The CDR3 extends over 15 amino acids. Germline loops: CDR1 MNHNY, CDR2 SVGAGI (reference sequence). V was pared by 5 bases and J by 5 bases, with 5 bases of the junction left unmatched. CDR3 loop: CASSRDRGGTGELFF. The CDR3 DNA follows: TGTGCCAGCAGTCGGGACAGGGGAGGTACCGGGGAGCTGTTTTTT.

This clonotype was picked up many times. This rearrangement joins TRBV20-1 to TRBJ2-1; 8 bases match TRBD2. Germline V gene data show CDR1 as DFQATT and CDR2 as SNEGSKA (reference sequence). The junction had 8 bases not matched to a gene; V was cut back by 3 bases and J by 1 base. This CDR3 comprises 16 residues. The CDR3 is CSASTPGRGSYNEQFF. CDR3 coding DNA: TGCAGTGCTAGCACCCCCGGGAGGGGATCCTACAATGAGCAGTTCTTC.

V usage is TRBV3-1 and J usage is TRBJ2-6; a possible D gene is TRBD1 (6 bases). V was shortened by 2 bases and J by 3 bases, with 32 bases between the two germline ends. CDR3 length: 23 amino acids. In germline, CDR1 is LGHDT, CDR2 YNNKEL (reference sequence). As DNA, the CDR3 is TGTGCCAGCAGCCAATCCTCTCCCCCCGAGGTGGCAGGGGTTCGATTTGGGGCCAACGTCCTGACTTTC. This gives the protein CASSQSSPPEVAGVRFGANVLTF.

The chain is built from TRBV2 and TRBJ2-7; no firm D call. Germline V gene lookup returns CDR1 SNHLY and CDR2 FYNNEI. V lost 3 bases and J 2 bases, leaving 8 bases between the germline ends. There are 13 residues in the CDR3. The CDR3 is CASSDRYTYEQYV. The CDR3 DNA reads TGTGCCAGCAGTGATCGGTACACCTACGAGCAGTACGTC.

This clonotype was detected a few times. The chain is built from TRBV7-2 and TRBJ1-2; TRBD1 matches at 7 bases. The ends lost 1 base at V and 5 bases at J; junction bases unmatched: 10. Germline-derived CDR1 and CDR2 are SGHTA and FQGNSA. The length of the CDR3 is 16 residues. CDR3 sequence: CASSLGGGGWAYGYTF. The CDR3 nucleotides read TGTGCCAGCAGCTTAGGGGGAGGGGGCTGGGCGTATGGCTACACCTTC. Based on the CDR3 plus reference TRBV7-2 and TRBJ1-2, the full variable domain is GAGVSQSPSNKVTEKGKDVELRCDPISGHTALYWYRQSLGQGLEFLIYFQGNSAPDKSGLPSDRFSAERTGGSVSTLTIQRTQQEDSAVYLCASSLGGGGWAYGYTFGSGTRLTVV.

The chain couples TRBV27 to TRBJ2-5; D gene ambiguous. The CDR3 is 11 residues long. Trimming shortened V by 5 bases and J by 7 bases, and 8 bases separated the two germline ends. The germline gives CDR1 MNHEY, CDR2 SMNVEV (reference sequence). DNA for the CDR3: TGTGCCAGCAGTCAAAAGGGGACCCAGTACTTC. Translated, it gives CASSQKGTQYF.

The chain carries TRBV7-9 and TRBJ1-2, with D possibly TRBD1 on 5 matching bases. The CDR3 is made up of 13 amino acids. Germline values: CDR1 SEHNR, CDR2 FQNEAQ (reference sequence). V was clipped by 1 base and J by 3 bases, with 6 bases between them. CDR3 residues: CASSLGDHYGYTF. CDR3 coding DNA: TGTGCCAGCAGCTTAGGGGACCACTATGGCTACACCTTC.

The rearrangement uses TRBV20-1 and TRBJ2-3; 10 positions agree with TRBD1. V shed 3 bases and J 0 bases; nucleotides not matched to a gene: 24. The CDR3 has 22 residues. Per germline, CDR1 DFQATT and CDR2 SNEGSKA (reference sequence). CDR3 in amino acids: CSARSRVRVGQGFLSSTDTQYF. CDR3 sequence (DNA): TGCAGTGCTAGGAGTAGAGTTCGAGTGGGACAGGGGTTCCTCTCTAGCACAGATACGCAGTATTTT.

The V call is TRBV2, the J call TRBJ2-2; TRBD1 matches at 11 bases. The CDR3 totals 15 residues. Germline assignment: CDR1 SNHLY and CDR2 FYNNEI. The junction had 4 bases not matched to a gene; V was cut back by 8 bases and J by 2 bases. CDR3 DNA sequence: TGTGCCAGCCTCGGGACAGGGGGTAACACCGGGGAGCTGTTTTTT. Encoded protein: CASLGTGGNTGELFF.

This clonotype has a single count. A junction boundary mismatches the germline segment, possibly from a read error. The V and J genes are TRBV15 and TRBJ2-1, with D perhaps matching TRBD1 or TRBD2 (6 bases each). This CDR3 contains 16 residues. Germline loops: CDR1 LNHNV, CDR2 YYDKDF (reference sequence). The CDR3 DNA sequence: TGTGCCACCTGCAGAACACGGGGGCCCACCTACAATGAGCAGTTCTTC. Amino acids: CATCRTRGPTYNEQFF.

J is TRBJ2-3 and V is TRBV9; no firm D call. Trimming pared 1 base from V and 5 bases from J, leaving 11 bases between. This CDR3 spans 14 amino acids. Per germline, CDR1 SGDLS and CDR2 YYNGEE. The CDR3 is CASSVWAGRDTQYF. The CDR3 coding sequence is TGTGCCAGCAGCGTATGGGCCGGACGAGATACGCAGTATTTT.

J is TRBJ2-5 and V is TRBV5-3; 8 nucleotides match TRBD2. Being an ORF, TRBV5-3 has a function that is uncertain. The CDR3 runs 17 residues. V lost 8 bases and J lost 3; bases outside the gene matches: 18. This chain's CDR3 is CASSLRSSGGIEETQYF. The CDR3 region has the DNA TGTGCCAGCAGCCTTAGAAGTTCGGGGGGGATCGAAGAGACCCAGTACTTC.

The chain uses TRBV12-3 or TRBV12-4 and TRBJ2-1; 7 bases fit TRBD2. The CDR3 is 13 residues long. The V and J ends lost 6 bases and 8 bases, in that order; junction bases with no gene match: 7. CDR3 in amino acids: CASSPFGGDEQFF. The CDR3 DNA sequence: TGTGCCAGCAGCCCTTTTGGGGGGGATGAGCAGTTCTTC.

There are a few counts of this clonotype. The chain employs TRBV12-5 and TRBJ1-4, with D possibly matching TRBD1 (5 bases). Germline lookup yields CDR1 LGHNT and CDR2 FRNRAP. This CDR3 comprises 18 residues. Trimming removed 3 bases from V and 5 bases from J, with 22 bases in between. CDR3 sequence: CASGFETANPDPNEKLFF. CDR3 sequence (DNA): TGTGCTAGTGGTTTCGAGACAGCAAACCCAGATCCAAATGAAAAACTGTTTTTT. Supplemented by reference TRBV12-5 and TRBJ1-4, the full variable domain reads DARVTQTPRHKVTEMGQEVTMRCQPILGHNTVFWYRQTMMQGLELLAYFRNRAPLDDSGMPKDRFSAEMPDATLATLKIQPSEPRDSAVYFCASGFETANPDPNEKLFFGSGTQLSVL.

This clonotype has at least ten counts. The chain combines TRBV7-2 with TRBJ2-7; D is tentatively TRBD1 or TRBD2 (6 bases each). This CDR3 contains 13 residues. The germline CDR1 and CDR2 sequences are SGHTA and FQGNSA. Trimming left V 8 bases short and J 0 bases short, with 11 bases between. CDR3 residues: CASEGGGSYEQYV. DNA of the CDR3: TGTGCCAGCGAGGGGGGAGGCTCCTACGAGCAGTACGTC.

V is TRBV5-5 and J is TRBJ2-1, with D possibly TRBD1 on 6 matching bases. This CDR3 region has 15 residues. CDR1 is SGHKS, CDR2 YYEKEE, per germline (reference sequence). V was pared by 1 base and J by 6 bases, with 14 bases between. As DNA, the CDR3 is TGTGCCAGCAGCTTGCGACAGGACGGATTCAATGAGCAGTTCTTC. This translates into CASSLRQDGFNEQFF.

This clonotype was recorded many times. The chain employs TRBV7-3 and TRBJ2-1, with TRBD2 identical over 9 bases. The length of the CDR3 is 16 residues. J lost 10 bases, V lost 1 base, and 11 bases had no gene match. CDR1 SGHTA and CDR2 FQGTGA come from the germline V gene. CDR3 in amino acids: CASSLSLAGGPEEQFF. CDR3 DNA sequence: TGTGCCAGCAGCTTAAGTCTGGCGGGGGGGCCAGAGGAGCAGTTCTTC. Full variable domain (outside the CDR3, taken from reference TRBV7-3 and TRBJ2-1): GAGVSQTPSNKVTEKGKYVELRCDPISGHTALYWYRQSLGQGPEFLIYFQGTGAADDSGLPNDRFFAVRPEGSVSTLKIQRTERGDSAVYLCASSLSLAGGPEEQFFGPGTRLTVL.

The gene calls are TRBV4-2 and TRBJ2-3; D not resolved. Trimming left V 0 bases short and J 2 bases short, with 6 bases between. Germline V gene data show CDR1 as LGHNA and CDR2 as YNFKEQ. CDR3 length: 14 amino acids. CDR3 loop: CASSQEAITDTQYF. In DNA form, the CDR3 reads TGTGCCAGCAGCCAAGAAGCAATCACAGATACGCAGTATTTT.

This clonotype was detected only a few times. The rearrangement links TRBV11-1 to TRBJ1-1; the match to TRBD1 covers 10 bases. The germline V gene encodes CDR1 SGHAT and CDR2 FQDESV (reference sequence). The V segment lost 1 base and the J segment 9 bases; nucleotides outside the gene matches: 5. The CDR3 is made up of 14 amino acids. CDR3 loop: CASSLVGTGDQAFF. The DNA of the CDR3 is TGTGCCAGCAGCTTAGTAGGGACAGGGGACCAAGCTTTCTTT.

The table lists this clonotype with a few counts. The rearrangement uses TRBV20-1 and TRBJ1-1, with 8 bases aligning to TRBD1. Germline V CDR1 and CDR2: DFQATT, SNEGSKA (reference sequence). The CDR3 loop spans 16 amino acids. J was trimmed by 0 bases and V by 2 bases; bases with no gene match: 8. The CDR3 DNA reads as TGCAGTGCTAGAACCGTACAGGGGGGAATGAACACTGAAGCTTTCTTT. Amino acids: CSARTVQGGMNTEAFF.

The chain couples TRBV7-4 to TRBJ2-7, with D perhaps matching TRBD2 (5 bases). Germline CDR1 and CDR2: SGHVT and SQSDAQ. The CDR3 spans 14 residues. The germline V and J ends were trimmed by 3 bases and 2 bases, with 11 bases remaining between them. The DNA of the CDR3 is TGTGCCAGCAGCTTCCCGGACGGGACCTACGAGCAGTACTTC. Translation: CASSFPDGTYEQYF.